This is a list of T cell receptor beta chains from one sample in a study of beta chain features in type 1 diabetes. Sequencing was performed with immunoSEQ multiplex PCR; in TCRdb, only in-frame clones are kept and a portion is missing. The data contain more than 550,000 clones, about an eighth of them singletons. Sequencing was performed on naive CD4+ T cells from blood. These receptors were taken from a man aged 18-30 years with type 1 diabetes. The CDR3 runs from the conserved cysteine through the conserved F or W. A D gene is named only where the DNA matches it firmly. Clone size is given for some rows only: seen once, a few or many times, or a class if the clone is expanded.

clone size: -
CDR3 length: 16
D gene: -
V gene: TRBV30
J gene: TRBJ2-2
CDR3 DNA: TGTGCCTGGAGGCCGGGATGGGGGGCGAACACCGGGGAGCTGTTTTTT
CDR3 protein: CAWRPGWGANTGELFF

clone size: -
CDR3 length: 13
D gene: -
V gene: TRBV30
J gene: TRBJ2-1
CDR3 DNA: TGTGCCTGGAAAGGGGATGGAAGGAATGAGCAGTTCTTC
CDR3 protein: CAWKGDGRNEQFF

clone size: -
CDR3 length: 14
D gene: -
V gene: TRBV27
J gene: TRBJ2-6
CDR3 DNA: TGTGCCAGCAGTTCAGGGAGTGGGGCCAACGTCCTGACTTTC
CDR3 protein: CASSSGSGANVLTF

clone size: -
CDR3 length: 12
D gene: -
V gene: TRBV7-9
J gene: TRBJ1-4
CDR3 DNA: TGTGCCAGCGTCGGTCTTAATGAAAAACTGTTTTTT
CDR3 protein: CASVGLNEKLFF

clone size: few
CDR3 length: 14
D gene: -
V gene: TRBV6-5
J gene: TRBJ1-1
CDR3 DNA: TGTGCCAGCATAAACCCGGGGGGCGCCACTGAAGCTTTCTTT
CDR3 protein: CASINPGGATEAFF

clone size: -
CDR3 length: 14
D gene: -
V gene: TRBV5-1
J gene: TRBJ1-5
CDR3 DNA: TGCGCCAGCAGCCCCTCCTGGGGGAATCAGCCCCAGCATTTT
CDR3 protein: CASSPSWGNQPQHF

clone size: -
CDR3 length: 14
D gene: -
V gene: TRBV7-9
J gene: TRBJ1-2
CDR3 DNA: TGTGCCAGCAGCGTATGGGAGACCAACTATGGCTACACCTTC
CDR3 protein: CASSVWETNYGYTF

clone size: once
CDR3 length: 13
D gene: -
V gene: TRBV6-5
J gene: TRBJ1-1
CDR3 DNA: TGTGCCAGCAGTTCCGGGGCGGACACTGAAGCTTTCTTT
CDR3 protein: CASSSGADTEAFF

clone size: few
CDR3 length: 15
D gene: -
V gene: TRBV18
J gene: TRBJ1-3
CDR3 DNA: TGTGCCAGCTCACCACCATCGGCTTCTGGAAACACCATATATTTT
CDR3 protein: CASSPPSASGNTIYF

clone size: few
CDR3 length: 11
D gene: -
V gene: TRBV20-1
J gene: TRBJ2-2
CDR3 DNA: TGCAGTGCTCCCAGGACCGGGGAGCTGTTTTTT
CDR3 protein: CSAPRTGELFF

clone size: -
CDR3 length: 17
D gene: -
V gene: TRBV9
J gene: TRBJ1-3
CDR3 DNA: TGTGCCAGCAGCGTAGCGGGTGGAGGCAGGGAAGGAAACACCATATATTTT
CDR3 protein: CASSVAGGGREGNTIYF

clone size: -
CDR3 length: 15
D gene: TRBD2
V gene: TRBV5-1
J gene: TRBJ2-1
CDR3 DNA: TGCGCCAGCAGCTTCGGGAGGGATGGATCCAATGAGCAGTTCTTC
CDR3 protein: CASSFGRDGSNEQFF

clone size: -
CDR3 length: 13
D gene: TRBD1
V gene: TRBV7-3
J gene: TRBJ1-2
CDR3 DNA: TGTGCCAGCAGCTTGACAGGGCTGGATGGCTACACCTTC
CDR3 protein: CASSLTGLDGYTF

clone size: few
CDR3 length: 13
D gene: -
V gene: TRBV2
J gene: TRBJ1-6
CDR3 DNA: TGTGCCAGCAGTAGTGAGGTTAATTCACCCCTCCACTTT
CDR3 protein: CASSSEVNSPLHF

clone size: few
CDR3 length: 15
D gene: TRBD1
V gene: TRBV6-5
J gene: TRBJ2-2
CDR3 DNA: TGTGCCACATCCGGGACAGGGTTGACTGGGCGAGAGCTGTTTTTT
CDR3 protein: CATSGTGLTGRELFF

clone size: few
CDR3 length: 14
D gene: TRBD1
V gene: TRBV9
J gene: TRBJ1-6
CDR3 DNA: TGTGCCAGCAGCTCCACAGGGGCTGATTCACCCCTCCACTTT
CDR3 protein: CASSSTGADSPLHF

clone size: few
CDR3 length: 14
D gene: -
V gene: TRBV28
J gene: TRBJ1-2
CDR3 DNA: TGTGCCAGCAGTTTGGTCGTAGCTAACTATGGCTACACCTTC
CDR3 protein: CASSLVVANYGYTF

clone size: few
CDR3 length: 12
D gene: -
V gene: TRBV7-9
J gene: TRBJ2-1
CDR3 DNA: TGTGCCAGCAGCTTAGCAGGGCAAGGCGAGTTCTTC
CDR3 protein: CASSLAGQGEFF

clone size: -
CDR3 length: 14
D gene: -
V gene: TRBV2
J gene: TRBJ2-5
CDR3 DNA: TGTGCCAGCAGTGAAGGGACCCCTTTAGAGACCCAGTACTTC
CDR3 protein: CASSEGTPLETQYF

clone size: -
CDR3 length: 11
D gene: -
V gene: TRBV29-1
J gene: TRBJ2-1
CDR3 DNA: TGCAGCGTTGGGTTTCGGAATGAGCAGTTCTTC
CDR3 protein: CSVGFRNEQFF

clone size: -
CDR3 length: 15
D gene: -
V gene: TRBV18
J gene: TRBJ2-2
CDR3 DNA: TGTGCCAGCTCACCGTACAGGGACCTGACCGGGGAGCTGTTTTTT
CDR3 protein: CASSPYRDLTGELFF

clone size: -
CDR3 length: 16
D gene: TRBD1
V gene: TRBV13
J gene: TRBJ2-3
CDR3 DNA: TGTGCCAGCAGCTTATCGCCGGGACAGGGTACAGATACGCAGTATTTT
CDR3 protein: CASSLSPGQGTDTQYF

clone size: few
CDR3 length: 15
D gene: -
V gene: TRBV18
J gene: TRBJ2-5
CDR3 DNA: TGTGCCAGCTCACCAAATTCGGACAGCCAAGAGACCCAGTACTTC
CDR3 protein: CASSPNSDSQETQYF

clone size: -
CDR3 length: 15
D gene: -
V gene: TRBV11-2
J gene: TRBJ2-3
CDR3 DNA: TGTGCCAGCAGCGATAGAAATCCCAGCACAGATACGCAGTATTTT
CDR3 protein: CASSDRNPSTDTQYF

clone size: few
CDR3 length: 15
D gene: -
V gene: TRBV18
J gene: TRBJ1-3
CDR3 DNA: TGTGCCAGCTCACCAGGGCCTCCCTCTGGAAACACCATATATTTT
CDR3 protein: CASSPGPPSGNTIYF

clone size: few
CDR3 length: 15
D gene: TRBD2
V gene: TRBV5-1
J gene: TRBJ2-1
CDR3 DNA: TGCGCCAGCAGCATTGCGGGAGATTCCTACAATGAGCAGTTCTTC
CDR3 protein: CASSIAGDSYNEQFF

clone size: -
CDR3 length: 17
D gene: TRBD2
V gene: TRBV29-1
J gene: TRBJ2-3
CDR3 DNA: TGCAGCGCGGGTCGGCCTAGCGGGGGGGCGGTCGCAGATACGCAGTATTTT
CDR3 protein: CSAGRPSGGAVADTQYF

clone size: -
CDR3 length: 15
D gene: -
V gene: TRBV4-1
J gene: TRBJ2-7
CDR3 DNA: TGCGCCAGCAGTCTGACCGGGACACCTGCCTACGAGCAGTACTTC
CDR3 protein: CASSLTGTPAYEQYF

clone size: -
CDR3 length: 15
D gene: -
V gene: TRBV18
J gene: TRBJ2-1
CDR3 DNA: TGTGCCAGCTCCCCCCGGGCCCTGGTTCGGGATGAGCAGTTCTTC
CDR3 protein: CASSPRALVRDEQFF

clone size: -
CDR3 length: 15
D gene: TRBD1
V gene: TRBV4-2
J gene: TRBJ2-3
CDR3 DNA: TGTGCCAGCAGCCCCTTACAGGGGACGACAGATACGCAGTATTTT
CDR3 protein: CASSPLQGTTDTQYF

clone size: few
CDR3 length: 16
D gene: -
V gene: TRBV4-1
J gene: TRBJ1-4
CDR3 DNA: TGCGCCAGCAGCTTCGTTGGAAGGGGGGGAAATGAAAAACTGTTTTTT
CDR3 protein: CASSFVGRGGNEKLFF